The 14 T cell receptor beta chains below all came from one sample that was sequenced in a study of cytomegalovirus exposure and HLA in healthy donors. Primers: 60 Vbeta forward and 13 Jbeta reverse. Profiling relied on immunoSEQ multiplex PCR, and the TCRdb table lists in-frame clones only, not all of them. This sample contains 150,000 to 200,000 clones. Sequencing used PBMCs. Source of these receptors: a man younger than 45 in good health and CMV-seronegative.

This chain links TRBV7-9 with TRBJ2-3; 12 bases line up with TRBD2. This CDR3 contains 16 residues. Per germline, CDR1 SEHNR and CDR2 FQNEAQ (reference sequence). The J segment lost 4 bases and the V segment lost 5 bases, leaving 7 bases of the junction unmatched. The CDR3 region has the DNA TGTGCCAGCAGCGGGCAGACTAGCGGGAGACCAGATACGCAGTATTTT. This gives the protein CASSGQTSGRPDTQYF.

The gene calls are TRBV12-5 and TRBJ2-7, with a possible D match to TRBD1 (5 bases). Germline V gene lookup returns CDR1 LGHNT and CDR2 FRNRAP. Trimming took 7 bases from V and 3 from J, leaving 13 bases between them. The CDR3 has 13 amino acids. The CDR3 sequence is CASAKSDSYEQYF. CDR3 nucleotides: TGTGCTAGTGCCAAGAGCGACAGCTACGAGCAGTACTTC.

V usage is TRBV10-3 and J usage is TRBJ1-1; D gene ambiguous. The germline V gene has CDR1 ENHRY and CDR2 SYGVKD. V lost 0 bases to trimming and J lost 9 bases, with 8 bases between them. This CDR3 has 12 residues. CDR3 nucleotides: TGTGCCATCAGTGAGTCGAGTCCTCAAGCTTTCTTT. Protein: CAISESSPQAFF.

CDR3 in DNA: TGCGCCAGCAGCTTGTACGGGAGTCCCTACAATGAGCAGTTCTTC. It yields the protein CASSLYGSPYNEQFF. The chain is built from TRBV5-1 and TRBJ2-1; D is possibly TRBD2 (6 bases). CDR3 size: 15 residues. The V and J ends lost 1 base and 2 bases respectively, with 10 bases between them. CDR1 and CDR2 from the germline V gene are SGHRS and YFSETQ. Full variable domain (missing parts from reference TRBV5-1 and TRBJ2-1): KAGVTQTPRYLIKTRGQQVTLSCSPISGHRSVSWYQQTPGQGLQFLFEYFSETQRNKGNFPGRFSGRQFSNSRSEMNVSTLELGDSALYLCASSLYGSPYNEQFFGPGTRLTVL.

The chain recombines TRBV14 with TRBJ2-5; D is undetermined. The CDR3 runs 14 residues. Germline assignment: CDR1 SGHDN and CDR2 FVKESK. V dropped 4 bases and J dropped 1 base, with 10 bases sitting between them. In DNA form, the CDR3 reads TGTGCCAGCAGCCCTAGTGCCCTCCAAGAGACCCAGTACTTC. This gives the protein CASSPSALQETQYF.

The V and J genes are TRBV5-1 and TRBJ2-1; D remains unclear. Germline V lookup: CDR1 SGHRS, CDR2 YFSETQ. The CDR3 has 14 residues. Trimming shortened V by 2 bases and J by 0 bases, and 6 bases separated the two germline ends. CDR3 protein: CASSLQSSYNEQFF. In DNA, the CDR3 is TGCGCCAGCAGCTTACAAAGCTCCTACAATGAGCAGTTCTTC.

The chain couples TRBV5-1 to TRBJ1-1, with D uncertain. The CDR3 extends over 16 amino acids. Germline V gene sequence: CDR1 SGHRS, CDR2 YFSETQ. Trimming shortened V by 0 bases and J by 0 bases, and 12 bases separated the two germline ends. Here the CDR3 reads CASSLVAGSMNTEAFF. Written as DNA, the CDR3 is TGCGCCAGCAGCTTGGTGGCGGGGTCCATGAACACTGAAGCTTTCTTT.

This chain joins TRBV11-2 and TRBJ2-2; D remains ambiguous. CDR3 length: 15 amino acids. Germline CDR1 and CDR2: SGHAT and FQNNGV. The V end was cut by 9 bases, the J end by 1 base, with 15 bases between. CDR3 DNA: TGTGCCAGTTCAGGTCGGCTATTGAACACCGGGGAGCTGTTTTTT. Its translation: CASSGRLLNTGELFF.

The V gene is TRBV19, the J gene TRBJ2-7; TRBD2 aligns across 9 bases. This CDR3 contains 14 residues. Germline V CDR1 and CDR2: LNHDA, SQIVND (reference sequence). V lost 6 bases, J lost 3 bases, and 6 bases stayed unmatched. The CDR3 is CASRSSGEGYEQYF. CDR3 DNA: TGTGCCAGTAGGTCTAGCGGGGAAGGCTACGAGCAGTACTTC.

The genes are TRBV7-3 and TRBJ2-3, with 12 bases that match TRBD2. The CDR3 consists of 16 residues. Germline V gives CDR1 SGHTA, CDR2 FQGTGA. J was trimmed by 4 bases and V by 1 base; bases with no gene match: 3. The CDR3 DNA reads TGTGCCAGCAGCTTAAGACTAGCGGGAGCGGCAGATACGCAGTATTTT. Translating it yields CASSLRLAGAADTQYF.

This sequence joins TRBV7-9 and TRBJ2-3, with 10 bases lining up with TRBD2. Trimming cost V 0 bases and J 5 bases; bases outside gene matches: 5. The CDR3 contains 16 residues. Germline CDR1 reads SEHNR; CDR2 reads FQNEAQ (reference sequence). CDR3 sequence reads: CASSLALAGEGDTQYF. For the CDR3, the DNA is TGTGCCAGCAGCTTAGCGCTAGCGGGAGAAGGAGATACGCAGTATTTT.

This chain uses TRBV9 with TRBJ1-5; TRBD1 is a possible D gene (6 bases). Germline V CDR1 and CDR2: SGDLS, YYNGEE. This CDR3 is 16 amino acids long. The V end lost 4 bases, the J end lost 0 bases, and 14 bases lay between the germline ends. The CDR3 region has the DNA TGTGCCAGCAGCCCCGGGACACCGTTTAGCAATCAGCCCCAGCATTTT. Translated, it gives CASSPGTPFSNQPQHF.

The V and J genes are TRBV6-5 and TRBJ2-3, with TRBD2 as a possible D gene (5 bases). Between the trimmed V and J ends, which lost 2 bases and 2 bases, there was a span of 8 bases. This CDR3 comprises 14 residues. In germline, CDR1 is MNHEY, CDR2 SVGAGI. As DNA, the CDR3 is TGTGCCAGCAGTTACGCGGAGGACACAGATACGCAGTATTTT. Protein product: CASSYAEDTDTQYF.

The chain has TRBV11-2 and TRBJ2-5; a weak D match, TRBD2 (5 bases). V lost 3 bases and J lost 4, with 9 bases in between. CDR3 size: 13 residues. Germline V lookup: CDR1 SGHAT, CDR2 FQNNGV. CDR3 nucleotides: TGTGCCAGCAGCTTTAGCGTTCGAGAGACCCAGTACTTC. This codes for CASSFSVRETQYF.